This T cell receptor beta chain is drawn from a study of shared clonotypes between healthy human individuals. Of note for this clone: No antigen is known for it.

Study-level results: Shared clonotypes: about 5.3% naive CD4, roughly 3.8% naive CD8, less than 2.5% memory CD4, 0.4% memory CD8.

The CDR3 is 14 residues long. Germline CDR1 MDHEN, CDR2 SYDVKM. V shed 2 bases and J shed 2 bases, with 10 bases lying between them. This table comes from immunoSEQ multiplex PCR, and its TCRdb copy is limited to in-frame clones, with some not included. The sample yields roughly 2,500,000 clones, roughly 93% seen once. What was sequenced was naive CD4+ T cells from PBMCs. The subset here: CD45RA+ positively selected. The chain links TRBV28 to TRBJ2-7; D is ambiguous. The sequence was collected from a man aged 18 to 30 in good health. Some clones in this sample may be carry-over from other donors' samples. As DNA, the CDR3 is TGTGCCAGCAGTTTAGTGTATCTCCCCTACGAGCAGTACTTC. Its protein is CASSLVYLPYEQYF.